This T cell receptor (beta chain) originates from a study of control samples from healthy donors and cancer patients. The germline gives CDR1 MNHEY, CDR2 SVGAGI. Trimming took 5 bases from V and 6 from J; bases not matched to a gene: 6. The CDR3 loop spans 14 amino acids. Only in-frame clones appear in the TCRdb table, and some are missing; sequencing was by immunoSEQ multiplex PCR. The sample includes around 100,000 clones, about 90% seen only once; the top ten take over 15%. The TCR originated in a woman aged 45 to 65 in good health. Sequencing was done on a sample of blood. The chain joins TRBV6-5 to TRBJ2-1; TRBD1 agrees at 8 bases. CDR3 in amino acids: CASSNRGSANEQFF. CDR3 bases: TGTGCCAGCAGTAACAGGGGGTCGGCCAATGAGCAGTTCTTC.